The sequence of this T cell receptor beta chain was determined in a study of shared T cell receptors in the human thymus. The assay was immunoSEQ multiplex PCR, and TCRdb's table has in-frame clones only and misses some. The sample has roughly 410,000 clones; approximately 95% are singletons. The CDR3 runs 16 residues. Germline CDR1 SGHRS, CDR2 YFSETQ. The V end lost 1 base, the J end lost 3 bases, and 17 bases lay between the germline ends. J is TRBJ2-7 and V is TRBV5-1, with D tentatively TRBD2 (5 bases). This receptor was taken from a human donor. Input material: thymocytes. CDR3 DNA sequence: TGCGCCAGCAGCTTGAAGCAGATCACTAGGGACTACGAGCAGTACTTC. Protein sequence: CASSLKQITRDYEQYF.